This T cell receptor (beta chain) was observed in a study of blood T cell repertoires in COVID-19. About the study: Acute-phase and convalescent COVID-19 samples originated in the United States, Italy and Spain.

Here immunoSEQ multiplex PCR was the method, and the copy in TCRdb shows in-frame clones only, minus some. The sample carries fewer than 350,000 clones, about 92% recorded once. Seattle's cohort entered during active infection and was followed longitudinally. V dropped 2 bases and J dropped 5 bases, with 15 bases sitting between them. Germline V gene sequence: CDR1 MNHEY, CDR2 SVGAGI. The CDR3 is 15 residues long. The chain has TRBV6-5 and TRBJ1-2, with D unresolved. Sequenced: peripheral blood. The receptor was derived from a woman aged 55-69 years with COVID-19, enrolled during active disease. The CDR3: CASSYAAANNYGYTF. In DNA form, the CDR3 reads TGTGCCAGCAGTTACGCGGCAGCCAATAATTATGGCTACACCTTC.